Listed below are T cell receptor beta chains from one sample, sequenced in a study of blood T cell repertoires in COVID-19. Profiled with immunoSEQ multiplex PCR; TCRdb holds only in-frame clones, not every one. The sample has just under 350,000 clones, around 82% seen once. The source material was peripheral blood. The receptors shown here come from a young man with active or convalescent COVID-19. Both conserved end residues are trimmed from each CDR3. The size of a clone is reported for some rows only, either as once, few or many, or as a class for expanded clones.

v_gene: TRBV20-1; j_gene: TRBJ2-5; abundance: NA; CDR3aa: SASKLGEAQY
v_gene: TRBV5-4; j_gene: TRBJ1-1; abundance: NA; CDR3aa: ASSLAGGRTEAF
v_gene: TRBV3-1/TRBV3-2; j_gene: TRBJ1-4; abundance: NA; CDR3aa: ASSQDVQGPNEKLF
v_gene: TRBV5-1; j_gene: TRBJ2-7; abundance: NA; CDR3aa: ASSSTGPPSYEQY
v_gene: TRBV6-1; j_gene: TRBJ1-3; abundance: few; CDR3aa: ASSEDRAGNTIY
v_gene: TRBV7-2; j_gene: TRBJ1-2; abundance: NA; CDR3aa: ASSPQGTANYGYT
v_gene: TRBV27; j_gene: TRBJ2-1; abundance: NA; CDR3aa: ASSFLISGVYKYSSYNEQF
v_gene: TRBV12-3/TRBV12-4; j_gene: TRBJ1-5; abundance: NA; CDR3aa: ASTGSGGPQH
v_gene: TRBV10-3; j_gene: TRBJ2-7; abundance: NA; CDR3aa: AISGIGTSGSLNEQY
v_gene: TRBV10-3; j_gene: TRBJ2-3; abundance: NA; CDR3aa: ATSRKGGVRGEDTQY
v_gene: TRBV7-9; j_gene: TRBJ2-7; abundance: NA; CDR3aa: ASSLVQGREEQY
v_gene: TRBV5-1; j_gene: TRBJ2-6; abundance: NA; CDR3aa: ASSLGTPGANVLT
v_gene: TRBV4-2; j_gene: TRBJ2-1; abundance: NA; CDR3aa: ASSQDRFAEQF
v_gene: TRBV4-3; j_gene: TRBJ1-2; abundance: NA; CDR3aa: ASSQDRGNYGYT
v_gene: TRBV4-1; j_gene: TRBJ2-1; abundance: NA; CDR3aa: ASSYRLAGAYNEQF
v_gene: TRBV18; j_gene: TRBJ1-1; abundance: NA; CDR3aa: ASSPDRVTEAF
v_gene: TRBV19; j_gene: TRBJ1-5; abundance: NA; CDR3aa: ASSTTGGSPGEPQH
v_gene: TRBV5-5; j_gene: TRBJ1-4; abundance: NA; CDR3aa: ASSSPGQEKLF
v_gene: TRBV25-1; j_gene: TRBJ2-6; abundance: many; CDR3aa: ASSPLAGKSTNVLT
v_gene: TRBV5-4; j_gene: TRBJ2-7; abundance: NA; CDR3aa: ASSPRLAGGEQY
v_gene: TRBV7-9; j_gene: TRBJ2-2; abundance: NA; CDR3aa: ASSRRWGQGAGELF
v_gene: TRBV2; j_gene: TRBJ2-1; abundance: NA; CDR3aa: ASSWTSGRGEQF
v_gene: TRBV28; j_gene: TRBJ1-6; abundance: few; CDR3aa: AGGGRLAPLH
v_gene: TRBV11-2; j_gene: TRBJ2-1; abundance: NA; CDR3aa: ASSLKTEGRQF
v_gene: TRBV7-9; j_gene: TRBJ2-1; abundance: NA; CDR3aa: ASTGRGNEQF
v_gene: TRBV11-3; j_gene: TRBJ2-3; abundance: NA; CDR3aa: ASSTRVAGGPTDTQY
v_gene: TRBV5-1; j_gene: TRBJ1-6; abundance: NA; CDR3aa: ASSLEGDYSPLH
v_gene: TRBV18; j_gene: TRBJ1-5; abundance: NA; CDR3aa: ASSPPGGQFNQPQH
v_gene: TRBV7-9; j_gene: TRBJ2-3; abundance: NA; CDR3aa: ASSLTDTQY
v_gene: TRBV9; j_gene: TRBJ2-7; abundance: NA; CDR3aa: ASSEGAGVTEGEQY
v_gene: TRBV4-3; j_gene: TRBJ2-1; abundance: once; CDR3aa: ASSRLFRHRNEQF
v_gene: TRBV6-2/TRBV6-3; j_gene: TRBJ2-1; abundance: NA; CDR3aa: ASSYFRGGSSYNEQF
v_gene: TRBV19; j_gene: TRBJ1-2; abundance: NA; CDR3aa: ASEGWDYGYT
v_gene: TRBV19; j_gene: TRBJ1-5; abundance: NA; CDR3aa: ASSIQRAGSQPQH
v_gene: TRBV13; j_gene: TRBJ2-7; abundance: few; CDR3aa: ASSLSPDWKSYEQY
v_gene: TRBV28; j_gene: TRBJ2-7; abundance: NA; CDR3aa: ASSPPGTSGRTPREQY
v_gene: TRBV4-1; j_gene: TRBJ1-1; abundance: NA; CDR3aa: ASSQVPRGAWTEAF